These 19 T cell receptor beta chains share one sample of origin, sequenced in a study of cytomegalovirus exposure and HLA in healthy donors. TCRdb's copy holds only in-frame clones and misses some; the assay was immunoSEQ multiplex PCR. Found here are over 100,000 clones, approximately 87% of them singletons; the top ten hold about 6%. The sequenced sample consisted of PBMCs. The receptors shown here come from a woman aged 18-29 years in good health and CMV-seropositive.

Here the CDR3 reads CASSLVAATNTGELFF. In DNA form, the CDR3 reads TGCGCCAGCAGCTTGGTTGCGGCTACGAACACCGGGGAGCTGTTTTTT. The chain uses TRBV5-1 and TRBJ2-2; D gene uncertain. The CDR3 sequence is 16 residues long. Germline CDR1 and CDR2: SGHRS and YFSETQ. Trimming took off 0 bases at V and 0 bases at J, with 9 bases between the two ends.

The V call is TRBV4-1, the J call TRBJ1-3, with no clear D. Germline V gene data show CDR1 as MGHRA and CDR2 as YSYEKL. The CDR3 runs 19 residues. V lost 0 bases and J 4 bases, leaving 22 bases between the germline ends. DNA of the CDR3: TGCGCCAGCAGCCAAGATGGTCTAATGGTCGGGGTCCTCGGAAACACCATATATTTT. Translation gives CASSQDGLMVGVLGNTIYF.

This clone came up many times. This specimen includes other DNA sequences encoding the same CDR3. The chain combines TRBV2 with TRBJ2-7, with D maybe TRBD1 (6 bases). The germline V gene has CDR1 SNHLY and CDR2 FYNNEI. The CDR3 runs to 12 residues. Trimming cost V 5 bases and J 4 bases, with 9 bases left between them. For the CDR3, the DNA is TGTGCCAGCAGTCGACAGGTTTACGAGCAGTACTTC. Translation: CASSRQVYEQYF.

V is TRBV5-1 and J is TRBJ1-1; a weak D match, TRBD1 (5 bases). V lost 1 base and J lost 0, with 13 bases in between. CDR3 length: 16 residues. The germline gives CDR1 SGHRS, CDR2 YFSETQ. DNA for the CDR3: TGCGCCAGCAGCTTGAGGGGTATGGACATGAACACTGAAGCTTTCTTT. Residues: CASSLRGMDMNTEAFF.

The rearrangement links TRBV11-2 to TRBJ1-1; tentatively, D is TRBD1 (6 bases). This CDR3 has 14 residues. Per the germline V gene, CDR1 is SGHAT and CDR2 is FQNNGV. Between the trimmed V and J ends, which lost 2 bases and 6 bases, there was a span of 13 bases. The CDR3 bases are TGTGCCAGCAGCTTATCTCGGGGACAATCTGAAGCTTTCTTT. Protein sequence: CASSLSRGQSEAFF.

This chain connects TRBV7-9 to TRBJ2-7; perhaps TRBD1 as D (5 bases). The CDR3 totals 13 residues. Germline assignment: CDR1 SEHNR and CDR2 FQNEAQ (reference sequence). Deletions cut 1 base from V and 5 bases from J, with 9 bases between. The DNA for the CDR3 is TGTGCCAGCAGCTTAGTCACAGGCCACGAGCAGTACTTC. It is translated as CASSLVTGHEQYF.

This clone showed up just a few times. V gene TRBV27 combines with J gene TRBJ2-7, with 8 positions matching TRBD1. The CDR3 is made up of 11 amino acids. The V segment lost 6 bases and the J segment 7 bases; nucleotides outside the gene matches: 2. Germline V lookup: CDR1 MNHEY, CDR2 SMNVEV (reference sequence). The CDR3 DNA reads TGTGCCAGCAGACGACAGGGGGAGCAGTACTTC. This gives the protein CASRRQGEQYF.

CDR3 sequence (DNA): TGTGCCACCAGCAGGGACAGGGGTTTCGAGCAGTACTTC. Translation: CATSRDRGFEQYF. The chain has TRBV15 and TRBJ2-5; 9 nucleotides match TRBD1. The J call may be in error: the DNA end matches TRBJ2-7 better. This CDR3 is 13 amino acids long. The germline V gene encodes CDR1 LNHNV and CDR2 YYDKDF (reference sequence).

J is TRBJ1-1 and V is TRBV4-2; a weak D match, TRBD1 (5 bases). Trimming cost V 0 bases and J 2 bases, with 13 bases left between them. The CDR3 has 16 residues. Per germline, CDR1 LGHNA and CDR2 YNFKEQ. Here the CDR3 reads CASSQEQGVYNTEAFF. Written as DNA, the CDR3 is TGTGCCAGCAGCCAAGAGCAGGGTGTTTACAACACTGAAGCTTTCTTT.

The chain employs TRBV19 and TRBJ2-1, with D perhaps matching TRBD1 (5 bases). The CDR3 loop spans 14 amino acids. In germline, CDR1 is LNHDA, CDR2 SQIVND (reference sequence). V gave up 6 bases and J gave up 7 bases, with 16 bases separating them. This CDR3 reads CASRQALQGNEQFF. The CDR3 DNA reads TGTGCCAGTAGACAGGCTCTTCAGGGTAATGAGCAGTTCTTC.

The chain's CDR3 is CASSQTSGRGYTF. The CDR3 DNA reads TGTGCCAGCAGCCAGACTTCTGGTCGGGGCTACACCTTC. The chain has TRBV7-3 and TRBJ1-2; D unresolved. The CDR3 contains 13 residues. Looked up from germline, CDR1 is SGHTA and CDR2 is FQGTGA. Trimming shortened V by 5 bases and J by 8 bases, and 15 bases separated the two germline ends.

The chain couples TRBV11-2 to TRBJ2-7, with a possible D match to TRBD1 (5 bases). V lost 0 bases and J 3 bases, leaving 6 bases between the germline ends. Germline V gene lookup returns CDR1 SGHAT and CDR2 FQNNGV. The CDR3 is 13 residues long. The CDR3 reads CASSLEGLYEQYF. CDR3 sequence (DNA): TGTGCCAGCAGCTTAGAGGGGCTCTACGAGCAGTACTTC.

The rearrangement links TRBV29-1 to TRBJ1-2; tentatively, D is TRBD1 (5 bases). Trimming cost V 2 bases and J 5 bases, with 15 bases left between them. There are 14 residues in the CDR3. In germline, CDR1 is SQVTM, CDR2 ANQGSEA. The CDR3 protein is CSVETPPGRYGYTF. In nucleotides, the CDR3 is TGCAGCGTTGAAACCCCTCCAGGGAGGTATGGCTACACCTTC.

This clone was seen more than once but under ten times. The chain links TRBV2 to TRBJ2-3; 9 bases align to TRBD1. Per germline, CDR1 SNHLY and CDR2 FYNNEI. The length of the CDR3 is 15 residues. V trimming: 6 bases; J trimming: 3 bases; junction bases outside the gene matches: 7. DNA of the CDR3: TGTGCCAGCAGGACACAGGGGGCGTCAACAGATACGCAGTATTTT. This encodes CASRTQGASTDTQYF.

CDR3 in DNA: TGTGCCAGCAGCTTAGGGGCGGGAGGGGCTCAGCCCCAGCATTTT. The encoded protein is CASSLGAGGAQPQHF. The rearrangement uses TRBV7-2 and TRBJ1-5; TRBD1 might be the D (5 bases). CDR1 SGHTA and CDR2 FQGNSA come from the germline V gene. V lost 1 base to trimming and J lost 6 bases, with 13 bases between them. The CDR3 is made up of 15 amino acids.

The CDR3 sequence: CASSDSGSGDTQYF. In DNA, the CDR3 is TGTGCCAGCAGCGATAGCGGGAGCGGAGATACGCAGTATTTT. This chain connects TRBV7-2 to TRBJ2-3, with 9 bases lining up with TRBD2. Unmatched junction bases numbered 5, after V lost 5 bases and J lost 5 bases. The length of the CDR3 is 14 residues. The germline gives CDR1 SGHTA, CDR2 FQGNSA.

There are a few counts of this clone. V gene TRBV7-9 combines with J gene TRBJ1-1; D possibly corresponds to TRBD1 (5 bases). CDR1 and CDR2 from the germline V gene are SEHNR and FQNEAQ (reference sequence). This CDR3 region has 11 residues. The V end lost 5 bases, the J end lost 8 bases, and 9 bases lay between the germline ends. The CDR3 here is CASSPDSEAFF. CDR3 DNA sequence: TGTGCCAGCAGCCCAGACAGCGAAGCTTTCTTT.

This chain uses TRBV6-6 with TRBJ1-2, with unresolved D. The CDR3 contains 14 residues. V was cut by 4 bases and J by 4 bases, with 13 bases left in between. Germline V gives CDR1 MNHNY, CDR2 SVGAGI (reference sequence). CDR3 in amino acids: CASSSRQSAYGYTF. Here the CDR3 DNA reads TGTGCCAGCAGTTCGAGACAATCGGCCTATGGCTACACCTTC.

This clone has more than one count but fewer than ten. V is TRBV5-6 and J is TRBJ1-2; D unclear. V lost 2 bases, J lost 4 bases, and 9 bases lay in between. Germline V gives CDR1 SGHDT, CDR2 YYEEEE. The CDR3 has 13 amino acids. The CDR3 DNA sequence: TGTGCCAGCAGCTTTGGGAGAAGCTATGGCTACACCTTC. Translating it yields CASSFGRSYGYTF.